This T cell receptor (beta chain) was observed in a study of shared T cell receptors in the human thymus. The table came from immunoSEQ multiplex PCR; TCRdb's copy has only in-frame clones and leaves some out. The sample shows about 660,000 clones, roughly 90% of them seen only once. Germline trimming cut 2 bases from V and 5 bases from J; bases unmatched to any gene: 8. Germline values: CDR1 MNHNS, CDR2 SASEGT. CDR3 length equals 15 residues. This same sample was also taken into another study, of human thymus T cells.

V is TRBV6-1 and J is TRBJ2-7; 8 bases agree with TRBD2. The sample was thymocytes. The clonotype was recovered from a boy in the first two years of life with a congenital heart defect. The CDR3 sequence is CASSEFSGNANEQYF. The CDR3 DNA sequence: TGTGCCAGCAGTGAATTTAGCGGGAACGCCAACGAGCAGTACTTC.